The source of this T cell receptor beta chain is a study of neoadjuvant nivolumab and ipilimumab in lung cancer (dated by TCRdb to 2020 to 2021). About the investigation overall: Intravenous nivolumab was dosed at 3 mg/kg on days 1, 15 and 29, and in the combination arm ipilimumab 1 mg/kg was added on day 1 only. In the trial, almost 45 patients with operable NSCLC were treated, of whom 23 were randomized to nivolumab monotherapy and around 20 to nivolumab plus ipilimumab. TCR repertoires in pretherapy (baseline) peripheral blood were compared with TCR repertoires in tumors resected at surgery after neoadjuvant immune checkpoint blockade. The major pathologic response (MPR) rate in the intention-to-treat population in each study arm was designated as the primary trial endpoint. Matched pretherapy and resected tumor pairs were analyzed for seven patients: four treated with nivolumab and three with nivolumab plus ipilimumab.

The time point label for this specimen denotes: at surgical resection after neoadjuvant nivolumab +/- ipilimumab. The samples were obtained from NEOSTAR, a phase 2 randomized trial that tested neoadjuvant nivolumab or nivolumab plus ipilimumab, followed by surgery, in operable NSCLC. The library was obtained by the immunoSEQ multiplex PCR assay. The authors' pipeline ran thus. Repertoires were summarized by richness and clonality, and significantly expanded and contracted clones were identified between pre- and post-therapy samples. The table was pulled from immuneACCESS by TCRdb, which kept in-frame rearrangements only. Such tables lose some clones; where checked, under half of the loss comes from unresolved V genes, and the rest has no known cause. That table furnishes V, J and clone size, whereas the DNA furnished D and trimming. This sample is represented by roughly 6,200 clones; around three fifths of them were singletons. About 14% of the sample goes to the ten largest clones.

Overall study results and their limits: There was no significant correlation between TCR clonality and pathologic tumor regression, and just a single major-pathologic-response sample was available for the clonality-regression analysis. TCR richness and clonality were greater in resected tumors than in tumor-adjacent uninvolved lung, and increases were seen in more dual-therapy-treated tumors. TCR sequencing was performed in a small number of samples. A positive correlation was observed between pretherapy blood TCR richness and richness in tumors resected after neoadjuvant therapy (Spearman R = 0.82). From pretherapy to surgery, tumor T-cell richness and clonality went up in three of three dual-therapy tumors, versus only two of four nivolumab-treated tumors.

As to this clone: Its recognized antigen is unknown. The record has no base qualities; no much larger clone is one base away.

This clonotype was obtained from an adult with non-small cell lung cancer. Sample: tumor tissue, taken after neoadjuvant nivolumab, alone or with ipilimumab, at or shortly before surgery.

The DNA sequence follows: TGTGCCAGCAGCTTCGGAGCGGGAGGGGGTCAAGAGACCCAGTACTTC. Translated, it gives CASSFGAGGGQETQYF. The chain is encoded by TRBV11-2 joined to TRBJ2-5; 10 central bases correspond to TRBD2. Clipping removes 3 bases from V and 2 bases from J, with 6 as the unmatched junction base count. For CDR1 and CDR2, the germline V gene lists SGHAT and FQNNGV. The CDR3 contains 16 residues, cysteine and phenylalanine counted. Of the read, only the CDR3 DNA is kept; its 48 bases are in frame from base 1.